Listed below are T cell receptor beta chains from one sample, sequenced in a study of blood T cell repertoires in COVID-19. Data came from immunoSEQ multiplex PCR; TCRdb stores just in-frame clones and leaves some out. This sample has some 270,000 clones, with approximately 88% found just once. Sequencing was done on a sample of PBMCs or T cells enriched from blood (not recorded which). The receptors were sampled from a woman in her thirties or forties who had been exposed to COVID-19. CDR3s include the opening cysteine and the closing phenylalanine or tryptophan. The D gene is left open where the match is weak. A clone size is listed for some rows: how often the clone was seen (once, few, many), or a class if it is expanded.

j_call d_call v_call clone_size cdr3_aa cdr3_nt
TRBJ1-6 TRBD1 TRBV13 - CASSLVPGQGGSPLHF TGTGCCAGCAGCTTAGTACCGGGACAGGGGGGTTCACCCCTCCACTTT
TRBJ1-2 - TRBV19 - CASSLGPGSNYGYTF TGTGCCAGTAGCCTTGGGCCGGGATCCAACTATGGCTACACCTTC
TRBJ1-1 - TRBV27 - CASSPRAANTEAFF TGTGCCAGCAGTCCGAGGGCGGCCAACACTGAAGCTTTCTTT
TRBJ1-1 - TRBV7-2 - CASSLAKGFTEAFF TGTGCCAGCAGCTTAGCCAAGGGGTTCACTGAAGCTTTCTTT
TRBJ2-7 - TRBV6-5 - CASSGEIHEQYF TGTGCCAGTTCAGGGGAAATCCACGAGCAGTACTTC
TRBJ1-2 - TRBV9 - CASSDGDGYTF TGTGCCAGCAGCGACGGGGATGGCTACACCTTC
TRBJ1-1 TRBD1 TRBV11-1 few CASSRSGPGGNTEAFF TGTGCCAGCAGCCGTTCGGGACCAGGGGGGAACACTGAAGCTTTCTTT
TRBJ1-1 - TRBV7-9 - CASSPGTDSMNTEAFF TGTGCCAGCAGCCCCGGAACCGACAGCATGAACACTGAAGCTTTCTTT
TRBJ1-5 TRBD1 TRBV6-2/TRBV6-3 - CASSPTGLNQPQHF TGTGCCAGCAGTCCGACAGGGCTCAATCAGCCCCAGCATTTT
TRBJ2-3 TRBD2 TRBV5-1 - CASSTQIAGSSTDTQYF TGCGCCAGCAGCACTCAGATAGCGGGCTCTAGCACAGATACGCAGTATTTT
TRBJ1-4 - TRBV4-1 - CASSQERQIQVQKLFF TGCGCCAGCAGCCAGGAACGACAAATTCAAGTTCAAAAACTGTTTTTT
TRBJ2-3 - TRBV7-2 few CASSSGGPPDTQYF TGTGCCAGCAGTTCGGGGGGCCCGCCAGATACGCAGTATTTT
TRBJ1-5 - TRBV9 - CASSRTGLSNQPQHF TGTGCCAGCAGCCGTACAGGGCTTAGCAATCAGCCCCAGCATTTT
TRBJ1-6 - TRBV19 - CASSAGPYGVSPLHF TGTGCCAGTAGTGCGGGACCTTACGGGGTTTCACCCCTCCACTTT
TRBJ2-4 TRBD1 TRBV18 - CASSQGQGGNIQYF TGTGCCAGCTCACAGGGACAGGGTGGGAACATTCAGTACTTC
TRBJ1-6 - TRBV3-1/TRBV3-2 once CASSSSGPYNSPLHF TGTGCCAGCAGCTCCAGCGGCCCTTATAATTCACCCCTCCACTTT
TRBJ1-6 - TRBV28 - CASSSSSPLHF TGTGCCAGCAGTTCATCTTCACCCCTCCACTTT
TRBJ1-1 - TRBV6-5 few CASSLRMANTEAFF TGTGCCAGCAGTTTAAGAATGGCGAACACTGAAGCTTTCTTT
TRBJ2-2 TRBD2 TRBV9 - CASSVGGGARGLTGELFF TGTGCCAGCAGCGTAGGCGGGGGAGCGAGAGGGCTCACCGGGGAGCTGTTTTTT
TRBJ1-2 - TRBV2 - CASSIDTTDYGYTF TGTGCCAGCAGTATAGACACAACTGATTATGGCTACACCTTC
TRBJ1-5 - TRBV12-3/TRBV12-4 - CASTPQGNQPQHF TGTGCCAGCACCCCACAGGGCAATCAGCCCCAGCATTTT
TRBJ2-1 TRBD2 TRBV28 - CASKELAGYEQFF TGTGCCAGCAAGGAACTAGCGGGATATGAGCAGTTCTTC
TRBJ2-1 TRBD2 TRBV9 - CASSQRTRWDEQFF TGTGCCAGCAGCCAGAGGACTAGATGGGATGAGCAGTTCTTC
TRBJ2-2 TRBD1 TRBV7-9 - CASSPIGGPNTGELFF TGTGCCAGCAGCCCAATAGGGGGCCCGAACACCGGGGAGCTGTTTTTT
TRBJ2-7 - TRBV3-1/TRBV3-2 - CASSQGEDEQYF TGTGCCAGCAGCCAAGGGGAGGACGAGCAGTACTTC
TRBJ1-4 TRBD1 TRBV7-6 once CASSVGTGKEKLFF TGTGCCAGCAGCGTAGGGACAGGAAAAGAAAAACTGTTTTTT
TRBJ2-2 - TRBV6-2/TRBV6-3 - CASSLNSGTGELFF TGTGCCAGCAGCCTAAACTCAGGGACCGGGGAGCTGTTTTTT
TRBJ2-3 - TRBV5-1 - CASSVSGADTQYF TGTGCCAGCAGCGTTTCGGGAGCAGATACGCAGTATTTT
TRBJ1-4 - TRBV5-8 - CASNREGVSNEKLFF TGTGCCAGCAACCGCGAGGGGGTCTCTAATGAAAAACTGTTTTTT
TRBJ1-1 TRBD1 TRBV18 - CASSQRQDREAFF TGTGCCAGCTCGCAACGGCAAGACAGGGAGGCTTTCTTT
TRBJ1-4 - TRBV30 - CAWSEDNGSEKLFF TGTGCCTGGAGTGAGGACAACGGTAGCGAAAAACTGTTTTTT
TRBJ2-5 TRBD2 TRBV6-2/TRBV6-3 - CASSSAGAGQETQYF TGTGCCAGCAGTTCGGCGGGAGCTGGACAAGAGACCCAGTACTTC
TRBJ1-1 TRBD1 TRBV30 - CAWSRQGASEAFF TGTGCCTGGAGCAGACAGGGGGCCTCTGAAGCTTTCTTT
TRBJ2-2 - TRBV5-1 - CASSFQGRRTGELFF TGCGCCAGCAGCTTCCAGGGGCGCCGAACCGGGGAGCTGTTTTTT
TRBJ2-1 - TRBV3-1/TRBV3-2 few CASSPVGGGSYNEQFF TGTGCCAGCAGCCCGGTAGGAGGAGGATCCTACAATGAGCAGTTCTTC
TRBJ1-2 - TRBV19 - CASSSTANYGYTF TGTGCCAGTAGTAGCACAGCCAACTATGGCTACACCTTC
TRBJ2-2 TRBD2 TRBV5-1 - CASSLRLAGGPTIAGELFF TGTGCCAGCAGCTTACGGCTAGCGGGAGGGCCAACGATCGCCGGGGAGCTGTTTTTT
TRBJ1-5 - TRBV6-5 - CASSPDSGWSQPQHF TGTGCCAGCAGCCCCGACAGTGGTTGGAGTCAGCCCCAGCATTTT
TRBJ2-3 - TRBV30 - CAWSPLKGADTQYF TGTGCCTGGAGCCCATTAAAAGGGGCAGATACGCAGTATTTT
TRBJ1-2 - TRBV25-1 once CASSATWGGSPYYGYTF TGTGCCAGCAGTGCGACGTGGGGCGGAAGTCCATACTATGGCTACACCTTC
TRBJ1-5 TRBD1 TRBV6-5 - CASSYYRGYSNQPQHF TGTGCCAGCAGTTACTACAGGGGATATAGCAATCAGCCCCAGCATTTT
TRBJ2-5 TRBD2 TRBV9 - CASSGSGRSLETQYF TGTGCCAGCAGCGGTAGCGGGAGATCCTTAGAGACCCAGTACTTC
TRBJ1-1 TRBD1 TRBV7-8 - CASSPRPGQGTTEAFF TGTGCCAGCAGCCCCCGACCGGGACAGGGGACCACTGAAGCTTTCTTT
TRBJ1-2 - TRBV7-3 - CASSSHPQGPDLTNYGYTF TGTGCCAGCAGCTCACACCCTCAGGGCCCCGATTTAACTAACTATGGCTACACCTTC
TRBJ1-2 - TRBV12-3/TRBV12-4 - CASSQGLTGYTF TGTGCCAGCAGCCAGGGATTAACCGGCTACACCTTC
TRBJ1-5 - TRBV12-3/TRBV12-4 - CASSFSGQPQHF TGTGCCAGCAGTTTCAGCGGTCAGCCCCAGCATTTT
TRBJ2-2 TRBD1 TRBV5-6 - CASSLFNTDRDTGELFF TGTGCCAGCAGCTTGTTCAATACCGACAGGGACACCGGGGAGCTGTTTTTT
TRBJ1-1 - TRBV6-5 - CASTRTGPNTEAFF TGTGCCAGCACCAGAACAGGGCCGAACACTGAAGCTTTCTTT
TRBJ1-3 TRBD1 TRBV6-5 - CASSSTTGIGNTIYF TGTGCCAGCAGTTCCACGACAGGGATTGGAAACACCATATATTTT
TRBJ1-1 TRBD1 TRBV6-1 - CASSDTGDTEAFF TGTGCCAGCAGTGATACAGGGGACACTGAAGCTTTCTTT
TRBJ1-6 - TRBV6-1 - CASSEHRILPGGNSPLHF TGTGCCAGCAGTGAGCACAGGATCCTCCCCGGGGGGAATTCACCCCTCCACTTT
TRBJ1-2 - TRBV9 - CASSEGRSYGYTF TGTGCCAGCAGCGAGGGGCGAAGCTATGGCTACACCTTC
TRBJ1-2 TRBD1 TRBV11-2 - CASSFSQGAQGYTF TGTGCCAGCAGCTTTTCACAGGGGGCGCAGGGCTACACCTTC
TRBJ1-1 - TRBV5-6 - CASRFLTGSTEAFF TGTGCCAGCAGATTCCTCACAGGGAGCACTGAAGCTTTCTTT